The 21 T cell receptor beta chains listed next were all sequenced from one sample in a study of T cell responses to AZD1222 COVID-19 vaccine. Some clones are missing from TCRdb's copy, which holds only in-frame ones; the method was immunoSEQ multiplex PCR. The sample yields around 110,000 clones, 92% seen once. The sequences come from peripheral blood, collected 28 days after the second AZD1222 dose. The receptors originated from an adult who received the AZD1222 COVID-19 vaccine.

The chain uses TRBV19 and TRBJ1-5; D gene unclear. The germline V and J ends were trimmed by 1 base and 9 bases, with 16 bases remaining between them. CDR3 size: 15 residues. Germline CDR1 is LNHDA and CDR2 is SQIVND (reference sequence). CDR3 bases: TGTGCCAGTAGTATAGGCGGGGTGGAGGGATTGCCCCAGCATTTT. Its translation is CASSIGGVEGLPQHF.

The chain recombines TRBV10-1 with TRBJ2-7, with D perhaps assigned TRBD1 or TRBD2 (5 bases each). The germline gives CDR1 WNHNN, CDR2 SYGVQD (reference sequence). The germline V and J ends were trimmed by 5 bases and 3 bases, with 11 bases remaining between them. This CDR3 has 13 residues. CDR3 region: CASSTGAVYEQYF. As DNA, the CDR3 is TGCGCCAGCAGTACCGGGGCTGTCTACGAGCAGTACTTC.

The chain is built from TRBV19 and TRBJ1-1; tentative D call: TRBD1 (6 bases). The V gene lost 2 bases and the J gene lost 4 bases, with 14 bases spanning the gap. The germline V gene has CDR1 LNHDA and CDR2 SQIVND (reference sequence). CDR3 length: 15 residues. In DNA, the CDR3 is TGTGCCAGTAGTATACAGGGGACTTGGGGCACTGAAGCTTTCTTT. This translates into CASSIQGTWGTEAFF.

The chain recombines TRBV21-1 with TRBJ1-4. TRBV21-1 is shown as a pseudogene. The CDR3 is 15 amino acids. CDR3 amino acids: CASSKDPGGDEKLFF. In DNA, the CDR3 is TGTGCCAGCAGCAAAGATCCGGGAGGGGATGAAAAACTGTTTTTT.

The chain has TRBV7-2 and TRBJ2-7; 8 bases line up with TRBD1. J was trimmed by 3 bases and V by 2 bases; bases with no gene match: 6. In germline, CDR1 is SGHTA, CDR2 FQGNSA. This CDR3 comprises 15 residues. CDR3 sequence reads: CASSLTTGDLYEQYF. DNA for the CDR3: TGTGCCAGCAGCTTAACGACAGGGGATCTCTACGAGCAGTACTTC.

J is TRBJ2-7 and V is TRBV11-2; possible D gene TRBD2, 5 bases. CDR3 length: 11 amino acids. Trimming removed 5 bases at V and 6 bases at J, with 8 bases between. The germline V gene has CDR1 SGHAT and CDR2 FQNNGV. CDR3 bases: TGTGCCAGCAGCGAGGGTGGCGAGCAGTACTTC. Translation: CASSEGGEQYF.

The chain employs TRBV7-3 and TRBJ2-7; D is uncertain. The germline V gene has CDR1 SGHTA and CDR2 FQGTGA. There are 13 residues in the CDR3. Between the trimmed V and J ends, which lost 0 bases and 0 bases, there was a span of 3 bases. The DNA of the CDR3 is TGTGCCAGCAGCTTAACACGCTCCTACGAGCAGTACTTC. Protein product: CASSLTRSYEQYF.

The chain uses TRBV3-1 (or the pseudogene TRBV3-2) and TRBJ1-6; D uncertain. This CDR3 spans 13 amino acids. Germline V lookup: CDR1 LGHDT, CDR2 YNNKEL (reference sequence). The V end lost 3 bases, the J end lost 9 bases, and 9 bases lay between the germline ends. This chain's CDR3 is CASSQASSSPLHF. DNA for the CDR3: TGTGCCAGCAGCCAGGCTAGTAGTTCACCCCTCCACTTT.

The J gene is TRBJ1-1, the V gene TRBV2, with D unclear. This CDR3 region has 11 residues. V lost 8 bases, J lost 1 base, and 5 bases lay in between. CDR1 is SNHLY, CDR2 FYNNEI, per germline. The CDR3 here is CASPQNTEAFF. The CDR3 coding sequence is TGTGCCAGCCCTCAGAACACTGAAGCTTTCTTT. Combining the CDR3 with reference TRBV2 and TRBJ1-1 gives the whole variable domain EPEVTQTPSHQVTQMGQEVILRCVPISNHLYFYWYRQILGQKVEFLVSFYNNEISEKSEIFDDQFSVERPDGSNFTLKIRSTKLEDSAMYFCASPQNTEAFFGQGTRLTVV.

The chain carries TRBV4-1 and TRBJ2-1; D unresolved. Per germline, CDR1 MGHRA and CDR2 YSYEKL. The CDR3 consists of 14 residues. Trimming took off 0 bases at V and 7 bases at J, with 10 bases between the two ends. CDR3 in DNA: TGCGCCAGCAGCCAAGAAAGGGTGTTGAATGAGCAGTTCTTC. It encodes CASSQERVLNEQFF.

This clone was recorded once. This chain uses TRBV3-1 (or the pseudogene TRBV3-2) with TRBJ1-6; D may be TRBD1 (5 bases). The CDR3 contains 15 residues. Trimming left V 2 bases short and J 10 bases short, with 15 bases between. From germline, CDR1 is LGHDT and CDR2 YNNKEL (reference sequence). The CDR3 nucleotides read TGTGCCAGCAGCCAAACCCCCGTGAGGGGATCACCCCTCCACTTT. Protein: CASSQTPVRGSPLHF.

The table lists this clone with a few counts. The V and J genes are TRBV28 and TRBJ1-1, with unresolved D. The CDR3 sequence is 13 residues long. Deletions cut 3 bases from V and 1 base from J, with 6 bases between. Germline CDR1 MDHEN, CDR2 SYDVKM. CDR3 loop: CASSLVTNTEAFF. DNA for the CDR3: TGTGCCAGCAGTTTGGTCACGAACACTGAAGCTTTCTTT.

The CDR3 is CASSFDYPNEQFF. The CDR3 nucleotides read TGTGCCAGCAGCTTCGACTACCCCAATGAGCAGTTCTTC. The rearrangement uses TRBV5-4 and TRBJ2-1; the D gene is possibly TRBD2 (5 bases). The germline CDR1 and CDR2 sequences are SGHNT and YYREEE (reference sequence). Trimming pared 2 bases from V and 6 bases from J, leaving 9 bases between. This CDR3 has 13 residues.

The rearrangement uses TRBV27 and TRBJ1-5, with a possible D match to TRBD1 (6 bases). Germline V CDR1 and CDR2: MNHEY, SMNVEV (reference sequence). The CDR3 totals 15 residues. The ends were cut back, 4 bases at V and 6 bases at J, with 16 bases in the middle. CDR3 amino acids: CASSWSDSKSQPQHF. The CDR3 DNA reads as TGTGCCAGCAGTTGGTCGGACAGTAAATCTCAGCCCCAGCATTTT.

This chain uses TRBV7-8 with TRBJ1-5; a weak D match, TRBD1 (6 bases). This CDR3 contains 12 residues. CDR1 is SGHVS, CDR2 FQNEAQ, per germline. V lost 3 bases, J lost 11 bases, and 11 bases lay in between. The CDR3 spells CASSFREGAQHF. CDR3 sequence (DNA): TGTGCCAGCAGCTTCAGGGAGGGGGCCCAGCATTTT.

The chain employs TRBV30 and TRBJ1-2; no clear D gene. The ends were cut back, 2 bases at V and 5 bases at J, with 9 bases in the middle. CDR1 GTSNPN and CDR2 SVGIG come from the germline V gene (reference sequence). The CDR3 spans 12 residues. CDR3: CAWSQHVYGYTF. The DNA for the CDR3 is TGTGCCTGGAGTCAACACGTATATGGCTACACCTTC.

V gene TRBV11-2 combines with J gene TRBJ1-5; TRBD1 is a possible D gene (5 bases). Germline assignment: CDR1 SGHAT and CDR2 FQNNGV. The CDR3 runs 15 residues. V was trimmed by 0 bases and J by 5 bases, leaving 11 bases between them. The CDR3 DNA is TGTGCCAGCAGCTTAGATAGCGGAGGGGATCAGCCCCAGCATTTT. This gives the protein CASSLDSGGDQPQHF.

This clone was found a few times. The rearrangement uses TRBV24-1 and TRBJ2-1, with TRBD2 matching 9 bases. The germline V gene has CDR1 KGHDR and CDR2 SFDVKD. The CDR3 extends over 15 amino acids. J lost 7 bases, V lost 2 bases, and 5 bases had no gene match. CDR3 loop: CATSDWLAGRNEQFF. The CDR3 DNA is TGTGCCACCAGTGATTGGCTAGCGGGAAGGAATGAGCAGTTCTTC.

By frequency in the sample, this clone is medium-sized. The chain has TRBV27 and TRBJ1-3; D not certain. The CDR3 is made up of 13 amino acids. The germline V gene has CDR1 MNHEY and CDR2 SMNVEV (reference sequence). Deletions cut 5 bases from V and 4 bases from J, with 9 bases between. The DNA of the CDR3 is TGTGCCAGCAGTCCTCTGACAGGAAACACCATATATTTT. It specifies CASSPLTGNTIYF.

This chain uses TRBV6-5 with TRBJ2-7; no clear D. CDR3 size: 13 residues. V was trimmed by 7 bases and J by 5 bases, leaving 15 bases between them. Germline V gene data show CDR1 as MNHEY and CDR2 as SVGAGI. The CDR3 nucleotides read TGTGCCAGCACCATACAGAGTGGGCACGAGCAGTACTTC. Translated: CASTIQSGHEQYF.

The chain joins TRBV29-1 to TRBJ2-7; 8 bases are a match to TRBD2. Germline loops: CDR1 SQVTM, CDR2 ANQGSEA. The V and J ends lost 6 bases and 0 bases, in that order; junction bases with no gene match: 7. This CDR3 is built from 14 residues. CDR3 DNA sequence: TGCAGCGTCTTACTAGCGGACAGCTCCTACGAGCAGTACTTC. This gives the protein CSVLLADSSYEQYF.